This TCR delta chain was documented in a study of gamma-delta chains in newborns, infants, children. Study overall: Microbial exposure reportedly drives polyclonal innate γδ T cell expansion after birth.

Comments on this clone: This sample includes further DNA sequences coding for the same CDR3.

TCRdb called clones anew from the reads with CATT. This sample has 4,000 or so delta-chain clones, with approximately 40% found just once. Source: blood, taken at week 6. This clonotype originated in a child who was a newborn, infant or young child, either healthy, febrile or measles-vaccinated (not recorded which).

The CDR3 DNA sequence: TGTGCCTGTGACACTGTACTGGGAGATTCGCGGTACACCGATAAACTCATCTTT. Translated: CACDTVLGDSRYTDKLIF. J is TRDJ1 and V is TRDV2, with D tentatively TRDD3 (6 bases). The CDR3 contains 18 residues. V was shortened by 1 base and J by 0 bases, with 20 bases between the two germline ends. Germline loops: CDR1 GEAIGNYY, CDR2 EKD.